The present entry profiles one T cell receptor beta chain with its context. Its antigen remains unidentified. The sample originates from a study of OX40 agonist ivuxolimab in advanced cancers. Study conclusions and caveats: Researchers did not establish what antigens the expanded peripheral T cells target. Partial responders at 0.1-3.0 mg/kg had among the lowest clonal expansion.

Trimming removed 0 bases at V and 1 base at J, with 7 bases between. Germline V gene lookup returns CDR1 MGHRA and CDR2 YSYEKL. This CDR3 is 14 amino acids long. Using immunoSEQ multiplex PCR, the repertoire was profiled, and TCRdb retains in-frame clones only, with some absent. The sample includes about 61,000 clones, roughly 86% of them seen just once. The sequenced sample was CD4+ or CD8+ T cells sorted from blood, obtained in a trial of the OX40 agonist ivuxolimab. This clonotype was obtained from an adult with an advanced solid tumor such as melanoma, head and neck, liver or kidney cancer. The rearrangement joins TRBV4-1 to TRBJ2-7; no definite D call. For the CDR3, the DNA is TGCGCCAGCAGCCAAGAAGGAGTTTCCTACGAGCAGTACTTC. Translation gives CASSQEGVSYEQYF.